This TCR beta chain appears in the sequencing data of a study of long-term antiretroviral therapy in people with HIV. Concerning this clone itself: Its antigen is unknown.

The junction had 8 bases not matched to a gene; V was cut back by 2 bases and J by 4 bases. The CDR3 is 16 residues long. CDR1 and CDR2 from the germline V gene are ENHRY and SYGVKD. An immunoSEQ assay, version v3.0, was performed at survey level. The repertoire was sequenced with immunoSEQ multiplex PCR; TCRdb's copy has only in-frame clones and lacks some. The data contain more than 25,000 clones, 95% to 98% of them seen just once; the ten biggest clones take up approximately 2%. Broader study findings: Control repertoires displayed wider CDR3 length ranges than the HIV repertoires.

This specimen consisted of unsorted PBMCs, obtained 7.6 years after starting antiretroviral therapy. The genes are TRBV10-3 and TRBJ2-1, with 7 bases that match TRBD2. The clonotype was recovered from a man aged 30 to 45 with HIV. Here the CDR3 reads CAISEVGLAVYNEQFF. CDR3 DNA sequence: TGTGCCATCAGTGAGGTTGGGCTAGCGGTGTACAATGAGCAGTTCTTC.